The 4 T cell receptor beta chains given below trace back to one sample, sequenced in a study of T cell repertoires in cytomegalovirus infection. The antigens of these receptors remain unknown. TCRdb re-called the reads through MiXCR, storing one row per CDR3 protein. The table has some 800,000 distinct CDR3 sequences, 30% to 35% seen once; the top ten hold roughly an eighth. Source: cultured CD8+ T cells from PBMCs, taken from culture after CMV antigen stimulation. The receptors derive from a human donor in good health (CMV status not recorded). Some clones in this sample may be carry-over from other donors' samples.

This clonotype has a count of ten or more. The CDR3 is CASRGTGPNTGELFF. The CDR3 coding sequence is TGTGCCAGCAGGGGGACAGGTCCGAACACCGGGGAGCTGTTTTTT. V usage is TRBV12-3 or TRBV12-4 and J usage is TRBJ2-2; TRBD1 aligns across 8 bases. V gave up 6 bases and J gave up 0 bases; unmatched junction bases: 3. The CDR3 runs 15 residues.

This clonotype showed up just a few times. The chain links TRBV5-8 to TRBJ1-3; D uncertain. The V end was cut by 6 bases, the J end by 4 bases, with 17 bases between. CDR1 and CDR2 from the germline V gene are SGHTS and YDEGEE. This CDR3 has 15 amino acids. As DNA, the CDR3 is TGTGCCAGCATACTCCTCGCAGAGTTCGGAAACACCATATATTTT. Its protein product is CASILLAEFGNTIYF.

This clonotype was observed a handful of times. This chain uses TRBV29-1 with TRBJ2-1, with a weak D call TRBD1 (7 bases). The CDR3 is 15 residues long. From germline, CDR1 is SQVTM and CDR2 ANQGSEA. Trimming cost V 4 bases and J 10 bases, with 23 bases left between them. The CDR3 region is CSVVWGGQAVGEQFF. Here the CDR3 DNA reads TGCAGCGTTGTATGGGGAGGACAGGCTGTGGGCGAGCAGTTCTTC.

The chain carries TRBV6-5 and TRBJ2-3; no clear D gene. CDR3 length: 15 amino acids. Germline V lookup: CDR1 MNHEY, CDR2 SVGAGI. Trimming left V 6 bases short and J 0 bases short, with 13 bases between. The chain's CDR3 is CASSHQDGSTDTQYF. CDR3 bases: TGTGCCAGCAGCCACCAAGACGGAAGCACAGATACGCAGTATTTT.